This TCR beta chain was recorded in a study of control samples from healthy donors and cancer patients. Using immunoSEQ multiplex PCR, the repertoire was profiled, and TCRdb retains in-frame clones only, with some absent. The table shows 150,000 to 200,000 clones, with around 87% occurring only once. Germline V gives CDR1 ENHRY, CDR2 SYGVKD. This CDR3 region has 13 residues. V was pared by 2 bases and J by 6 bases, with 10 bases between. Sequencing was done on a sample of blood. The clonotype originates from a woman in her forties or fifties in good health. V usage is TRBV10-3 and J usage is TRBJ1-2; no reliable D call. CDR3 amino acids: CAISETAVDGYTF. DNA of the CDR3: TGTGCCATCAGTGAGACGGCAGTCGATGGCTACACCTTC.